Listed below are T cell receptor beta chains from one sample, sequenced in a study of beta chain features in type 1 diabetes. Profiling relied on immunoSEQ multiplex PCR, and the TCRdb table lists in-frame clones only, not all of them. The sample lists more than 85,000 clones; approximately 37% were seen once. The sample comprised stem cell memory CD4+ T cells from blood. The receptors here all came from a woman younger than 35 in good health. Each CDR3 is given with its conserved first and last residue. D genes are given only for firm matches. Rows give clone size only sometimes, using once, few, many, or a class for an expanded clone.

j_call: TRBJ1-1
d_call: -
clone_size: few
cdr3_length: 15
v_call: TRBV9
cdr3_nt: TGTGCCAGCAGCGCCGACAGGAATACGTTCTCTGAAGCTTTCTTT
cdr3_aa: CASSADRNTFSEAFF

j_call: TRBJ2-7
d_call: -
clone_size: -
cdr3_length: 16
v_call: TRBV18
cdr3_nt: TGTGCCAGCTCACCAAGTAGGGCGGGAAGGGCCTACGAGCAGTACTTC
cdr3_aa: CASSPSRAGRAYEQYF

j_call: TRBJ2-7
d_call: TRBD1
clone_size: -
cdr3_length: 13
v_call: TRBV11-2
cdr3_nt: TGTGCCAGCAGCTCAAGGACAGGGCACGAGCAGTACTTC
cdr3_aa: CASSSRTGHEQYF

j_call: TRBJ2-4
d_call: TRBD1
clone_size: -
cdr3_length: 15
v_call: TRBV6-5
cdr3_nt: TGTGCCAGCAGTTACTCGACAGGGGGGGGAAACATTCAGTACTTC
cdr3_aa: CASSYSTGGGNIQYF

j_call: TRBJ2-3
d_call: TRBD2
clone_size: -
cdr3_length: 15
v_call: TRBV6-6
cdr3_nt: TGTGCCAGCAGTTACAGGGCTAGCGGGACTGATACGCAGTATTTT
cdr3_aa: CASSYRASGTDTQYF

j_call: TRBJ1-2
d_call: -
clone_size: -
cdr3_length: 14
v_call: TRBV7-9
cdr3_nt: TGTGCCAGCAGCTTCGGATTAAGAGGCTATGGCTACACCTTC
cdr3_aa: CASSFGLRGYGYTF

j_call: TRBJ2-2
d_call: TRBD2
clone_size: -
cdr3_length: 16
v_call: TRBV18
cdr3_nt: TGTGCCAGCTCACCATCACTAGCGGCGAACACCGGGGAGCTGTTTTTT
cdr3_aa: CASSPSLAANTGELFF

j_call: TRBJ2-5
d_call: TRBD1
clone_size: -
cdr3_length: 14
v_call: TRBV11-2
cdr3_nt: TGTGCCAGCAGCCCTTTCACAGGGGGAGAGACCCAGTACTTC
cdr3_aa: CASSPFTGGETQYF

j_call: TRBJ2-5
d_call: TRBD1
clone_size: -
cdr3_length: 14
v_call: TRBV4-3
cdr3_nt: TGCGCCAGCAGCCAAGAGACAGGGGGAGAGACCCAGTACTTC
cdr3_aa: CASSQETGGETQYF

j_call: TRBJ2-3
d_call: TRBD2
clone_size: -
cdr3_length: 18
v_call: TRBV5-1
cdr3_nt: TGCGCCAGCAGCCAAAATTCCGGGACTAGCGGGTTCTCAGATACGCAGTATTTT
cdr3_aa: CASSQNSGTSGFSDTQYF

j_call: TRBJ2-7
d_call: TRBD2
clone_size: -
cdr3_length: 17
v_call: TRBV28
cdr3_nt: TGTGCCAGCAGCCACTCATTAACCGGGACTAGCGCCTACGAGCAGTACTTC
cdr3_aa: CASSHSLTGTSAYEQYF

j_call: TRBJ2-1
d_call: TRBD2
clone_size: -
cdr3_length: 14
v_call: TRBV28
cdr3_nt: TGTGCCAGTATAGTAGCGGGTGGCTACAATGAGCAGTTCTTC
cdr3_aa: CASIVAGGYNEQFF

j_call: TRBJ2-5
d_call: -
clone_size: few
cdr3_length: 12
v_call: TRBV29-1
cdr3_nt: TGCAGCGTTCGAGGTTACCAAGAGACCCAGTACTTC
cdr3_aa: CSVRGYQETQYF

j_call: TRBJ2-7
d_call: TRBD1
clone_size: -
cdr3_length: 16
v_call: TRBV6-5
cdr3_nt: TGTGCCAGCAGTTACGCGAAGGACAGGGGATACAACGAGCAGTACTTC
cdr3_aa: CASSYAKDRGYNEQYF

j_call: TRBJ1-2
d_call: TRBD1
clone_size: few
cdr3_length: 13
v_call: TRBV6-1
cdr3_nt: TGTGCCAGCGGGGGACAGATCCAGTATGGCTACACCTTC
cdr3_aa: CASGGQIQYGYTF

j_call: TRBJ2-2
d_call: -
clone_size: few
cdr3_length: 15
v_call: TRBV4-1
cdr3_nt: TGCGCCAGCAGCCAATCGGCGGTTAACACCGGGGAGCTGTTTTTT
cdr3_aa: CASSQSAVNTGELFF

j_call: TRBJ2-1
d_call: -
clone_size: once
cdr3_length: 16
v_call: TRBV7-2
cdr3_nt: TGTGCCAGCAGCTTTAACCGCGCGAGAACCTACAATGAGCAGTTCTTC
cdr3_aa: CASSFNRARTYNEQFF

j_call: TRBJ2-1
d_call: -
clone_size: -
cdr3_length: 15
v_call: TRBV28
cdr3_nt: TGTGCCAGCAGTGTCCTAGCGAGCTCCTACAATGAGCAGTTCTTC
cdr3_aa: CASSVLASSYNEQFF

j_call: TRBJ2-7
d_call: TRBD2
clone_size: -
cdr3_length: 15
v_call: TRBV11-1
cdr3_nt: TGTGCCAGCAGCTCCCCAAGGAGCGGGAGTGGCGAGCAGTACTTC
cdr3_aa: CASSSPRSGSGEQYF

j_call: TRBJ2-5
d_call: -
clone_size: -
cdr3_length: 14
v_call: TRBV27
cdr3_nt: TGTGCCAGCAGTTTCGCGACAAGCCAAGAGACCCAGTACTTC
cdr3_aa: CASSFATSQETQYF

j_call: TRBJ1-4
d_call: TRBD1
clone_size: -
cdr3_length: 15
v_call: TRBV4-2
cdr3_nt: TGTGCCAGCACCCCATTACAGGGGGCGACGGGAAAACTGTTTTTT
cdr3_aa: CASTPLQGATGKLFF

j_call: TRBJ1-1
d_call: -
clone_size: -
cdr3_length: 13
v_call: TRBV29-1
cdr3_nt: TGCAGCGCGTCATGGGGGAGGGAGACTGAAGCTTTCTTT
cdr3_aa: CSASWGRETEAFF

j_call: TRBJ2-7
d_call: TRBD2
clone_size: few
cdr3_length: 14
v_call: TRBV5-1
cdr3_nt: TGCGCCAGCAGCTTAAGGGACTACCTCTACGAGCAGTACTTC
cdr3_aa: CASSLRDYLYEQYF

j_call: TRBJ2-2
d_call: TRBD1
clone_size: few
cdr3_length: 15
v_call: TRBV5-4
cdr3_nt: TGTGCCAGCAGAAGAGGGGGCACGAACACCGGGGAGCTGTTTTTT
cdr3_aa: CASRRGGTNTGELFF

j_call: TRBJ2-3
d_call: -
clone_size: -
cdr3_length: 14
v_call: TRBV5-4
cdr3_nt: TGTGCCAGCAGCCGCGGGTCCATCACAGATACGCAGTATTTT
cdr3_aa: CASSRGSITDTQYF

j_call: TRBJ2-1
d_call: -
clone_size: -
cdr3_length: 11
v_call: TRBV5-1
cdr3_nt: TGCGCCAGCAGCCAGGACAATGAGCAGTTCTTC
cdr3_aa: CASSQDNEQFF

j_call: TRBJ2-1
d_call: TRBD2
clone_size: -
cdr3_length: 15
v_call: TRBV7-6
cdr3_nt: TGTGCCAGCAGCTTAGTGACTAGCGGATTAAATGAGCAGTTCTTC
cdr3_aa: CASSLVTSGLNEQFF

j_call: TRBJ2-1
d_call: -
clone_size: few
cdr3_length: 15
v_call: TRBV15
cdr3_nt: TGTGCCACCAGCAGATGGACGGGCCTAGGGGATGAGCAGTTCTTC
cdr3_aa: CATSRWTGLGDEQFF

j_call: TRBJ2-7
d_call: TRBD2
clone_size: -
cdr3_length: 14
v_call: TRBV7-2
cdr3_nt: TGTGCCAGCAGCGTGACTAGCCAGACCCACGAGCAGTACTTC
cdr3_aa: CASSVTSQTHEQYF

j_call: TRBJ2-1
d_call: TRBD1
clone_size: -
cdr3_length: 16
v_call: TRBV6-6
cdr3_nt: TGTGCCAGCAGTGCCCCAGGGCAGGGGGTGATCAATGAGCAGTTCTTC
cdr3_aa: CASSAPGQGVINEQFF